Presented here are 32 T cell receptor beta chains from one specimen sequenced in a study of T cell clonality in common variable immunodeficiency. This table comes from immunoSEQ multiplex PCR, and its TCRdb copy is limited to in-frame clones, with some not included. The sample shows about 39,000 clones, none of them appearing just once. Sequencing was carried out using peripheral blood mononuclear cells. The receptors come from a person aged 18-69 years in good health.

This clone was seen ten or more times. The CDR3 end is not reached by the read, which stops 3 residues before it; the germline J gene fills it in. This chain connects TRBV6-2 or TRBV6-3 to TRBJ2-1; TRBD2 aligns across 8 bases. The CDR3 has 16 residues. Germline V gene data show CDR1 as MNHEY and CDR2 as SVGEGT. V shed 0 bases, J shed 4 bases, and the junction held 5 bases outside the gene matches. The sequenced CDR3 bases are TGTGCCAGCAGTTACTCGGGGGTAGCGGGATACAATGAG. It translates to CASSYSGVAGYNE. In full, the CDR3 reads CASSYSGVAGYNEQFF.

This clone was recorded at least ten times. The CDR3 end falls 3 residues outside the read, so it is completed with the germline J gene. V gene TRBV19 combines with J gene TRBJ2-2; tentatively, D is TRBD2 (5 bases). This CDR3 region has 15 residues. CDR1 LNHDA and CDR2 SQIVND come from the germline V gene (reference sequence). The V end was cut by 5 bases, the J end by 1 base, with 11 bases between. CDR3 sequence: CASSWTTRNTGELFF. CDR3 DNA, as far as it was read: TGTGCCAGTAGTTGGACCACTAGGAACACCGGGGAG. Complete variable domain (other parts from reference TRBV19 and TRBJ2-2): DGGITQSPKYLFRKEGQNVTLSCEQNLNHDAMYWYRQDPGQGLRLIYYSQIVNDFQKGDIAEGYSVSREKKESFPLTVTSAQKNPTAFYLCASSWTTRNTGELFFGEGSRLTVL.

Many counts were recorded for this clone. The read ends 3 residues shy of where the CDR3 ends; the end is completed using the germline J gene. The chain couples TRBV5-1 to TRBJ2-7, with TRBD2 identical over 11 bases. V lost 4 bases, J lost 1 base, and 4 bases stayed unmatched. CDR1 is SGHRS, CDR2 YFSETQ, per germline. The CDR3 has 15 amino acids. The covered CDR3 bases are TGCGCCAGCAGCCTAACTAGCGGGAGTTCCTACGAG. This encodes CASSLTSGSSYE. The full CDR3 is CASSLTSGSSYEQYF.

This clone was seen at least ten times. Read sequence stops 3 residues before the CDR3 end, and the germline J gene provides the missing end. V gene TRBV14 combines with J gene TRBJ2-7, with 13 bases identical to TRBD2. Trimming took 3 bases from V and 6 from J; bases not matched to a gene: 5. This CDR3 has 15 residues. Germline CDR1 and CDR2: SGHDN and FVKESK. CDR3 DNA (partial): TGTGCCAGCAGCCAGGGACTAGCGGGATATGGCGAG. This gives the protein CASSQGLAGYGE. The full CDR3 is CASSQGLAGYGEQYF.

This clone was picked up many times. CDR3 DNA, as far as it was read: TGCAGCGTTGTTCCGACTAGCGGGCACACAGATACG. Translated, it gives CSVVPTSGHTDT. The full CDR3 is CSVVPTSGHTDTQYF. The chain employs TRBV29-1 and TRBJ2-3, with 10 bases lining up with TRBD2. The read ends 3 residues early relative to the CDR3; the germline J gene fills the gap. This CDR3 has 15 residues. Germline V lookup: CDR1 SQVTM, CDR2 ANQGSEA. With 4 bases clipped from V and 2 bases from J, the junction kept 6 bases outside the gene matches.

This clone was seen ten or more times. The sequence runs out 3 residues before the end of the CDR3; the remainder is reconstructed from the germline J gene. V usage is TRBV20-1 and J usage is TRBJ2-1, with TRBD1 matching over 11 bases. The CDR3 sequence is 12 residues long. CDR1 and CDR2 (germline): DFQATT, SNEGSKA (reference sequence). The covered CDR3 bases are TGCAGCGGGACAGGGGGTCTAAGTGAG. As protein: CSGTGGLSE. The full-length CDR3 reads as CSGTGGLSEQFF.

This clone was found many times. The missing CDR3 end, 3 residues past where the read stops, is filled in from the germline J gene. The chain has TRBV7-8 and TRBJ2-5, with 9 bases identical to TRBD1. CDR3 length: 15 residues. Per germline, CDR1 SGHVS and CDR2 FQNEAQ. The V gene end was trimmed by 3 bases and the J gene end by 0 bases; junction bases not matched to a gene: 2. The sequenced part of the CDR3 DNA is TGTGCCAGCAGCTTGGGACAGGGCTACCAAGAGACC. It translates to CASSLGQGYQET. The full CDR3 is CASSLGQGYQETQYF.

This clone came up many times. Incomplete CDR3 DNA: TGCAGTGCTAGGTCTGGGGCCGTGGGGAGCTACGAG. Translating it yields CSARSGAVGSYE. The whole CDR3 reads CSARSGAVGSYEQYF. The chain is built from TRBV20-1 and TRBJ2-7; D possibly uses TRBD1 or TRBD2 (5 bases each). The missing CDR3 end, 3 residues past where the read stops, is filled in from the germline J gene. There are 15 residues in the CDR3. Trimming left V 3 bases short and J 3 bases short, with 18 bases between. Germline V gene lookup returns CDR1 DFQATT and CDR2 SNEGSKA (reference sequence).

This clone was counted many times. The sequenced fragment ends 3 residues before the CDR3 boundary, so the rest is inferred from the germline J gene. The rearrangement links TRBV20-1 to TRBJ2-3; 7 bases are a match to TRBD1. This CDR3 contains 15 residues. The germline V gene encodes CDR1 DFQATT and CDR2 SNEGSKA (reference sequence). The CDR3 sequence is CSAMFRQGVGETQYF. CDR3 bases read: TGCAGTGCTATGTTCCGGCAGGGGGTCGGAGAGACG.

This clone occurred many times. This chain's CDR3 is CASGAPQGTNTEAFF. The covered CDR3 bases are TGCGCCAGCGGAGCACCCCAGGGAACGAACACTGAA. The chain couples TRBV5-1 to TRBJ1-1; D is perhaps TRBD1 (5 bases). The CDR3 end is not reached by the read, which stops 3 residues before it; the germline J gene fills it in. The ends were cut back, 7 bases at V and 1 base at J, with 17 bases in the middle. This CDR3 is built from 15 residues. The V gene's germline CDR1 is SGHRS and CDR2 YFSETQ.

This clone appeared many times. The read ends 3 residues before the CDR3 terminus; that terminus is restored from the germline J gene. The chain carries TRBV5-1 and TRBJ2-3; possible D gene TRBD1, 5 bases. The germline V gene encodes CDR1 SGHRS and CDR2 YFSETQ. Trimming left V 4 bases short and J 4 bases short, with 13 bases between. The CDR3 runs to 14 residues. The CDR3 sequence is CASSVKGIPDTQYF. CDR3 bases read: TGCGCCAGCAGCGTGAAGGGGATCCCAGATACG. Full variable domain (remainder filled in from reference TRBV5-1 and TRBJ2-3): KAGVTQTPRYLIKTRGQQVTLSCSPISGHRSVSWYQQTPGQGLQFLFEYFSETQRNKGNFPGRFSGRQFSNSRSEMNVSTLELGDSALYLCASSVKGIPDTQYFGPGTRLTVL.

This clone was counted only a few times. The read terminates 3 residues ahead of where the CDR3 ends, so the germline J gene completes it. The V and J genes are TRBV18 and TRBJ2-3; D could derive from TRBD1 or TRBD2 (8 bases each). This CDR3 comprises 16 residues. Germline CDR1 and CDR2: KGHSH and LQKENI. CDR3 DNA, as far as it was read: TGTGCCAGCTCACCTAGCGGGACAGGTGGCAATCAGCCG. Translating it yields CASSPSGTGGNQP. The whole CDR3 sequence is CASSPSGTGGNQPQYF.

This clone showed up many times. The CDR3 is cut off 3 residues early in the read; its end comes from the germline J gene. V usage is TRBV28 and J usage is TRBJ2-1; 7 positions match TRBD2. The CDR3 length is 14 residues. CDR1 and CDR2 from the germline V gene are MDHEN and SYDVKM. J was trimmed by 2 bases and V by 7 bases; bases with no gene match: 5. The part of the CDR3 DNA that was read is TGTGCCAGCAAAAGGACTAGTCCCTACAATGAG. Amino acids: CASKRTSPYNE. The whole CDR3 is CASKRTSPYNEQFF.

The sample holds many counts of this clone. The CDR3 end falls 3 residues outside the read, so it is completed with the germline J gene. The chain carries TRBV5-1 and TRBJ2-1; 13 bases fit TRBD2. This CDR3 is built from 15 residues. Germline values: CDR1 SGHRS, CDR2 YFSETQ. The J segment lost 8 bases and the V segment lost 4 bases, leaving 6 bases of the junction unmatched. The CDR3: CASSPTSGRFDEQFF. The sequenced CDR3 bases are TGCGCCAGCAGCCCGACTAGCGGGAGGTTCGATGAG.

This clone was seen many times. The read is 3 residues too short to cover the CDR3 end, so that end is filled in from the germline J gene. The chain uses TRBV6-4 and TRBJ2-3, with a weak D call TRBD2 (6 bases). The CDR3 sequence is 15 residues long. V was shortened by 6 bases and J by 0 bases, with 13 bases between the two germline ends. Germline-derived CDR1 and CDR2 are MRHNA and SNTAGT. The CDR3 spells CASSPAGGSTDTQYF. The CDR3 DNA, read in part, is TGTGCCAGCAGCCCGGCTGGGGGGAGCACAGATACG.

Many counts were recorded for this clone. The read is 3 residues too short to cover the CDR3 end, so that end is filled in from the germline J gene. The chain carries TRBV20-1 and TRBJ2-2; no definite D call. Deletions cut 5 bases from V and 1 base from J, with 11 bases between. Germline CDR1 and CDR2: DFQATT and SNEGSKA (reference sequence). The CDR3 runs 14 residues. The CDR3 bases that were read are TGCAGTGCTCACTATACACAGAACACCGGGGAG. Protein product: CSAHYTQNTGE. From start to end, the CDR3 is CSAHYTQNTGELFF.

This clone is deemed medium-sized. The observed sequence ends 3 residues before the CDR3 terminus, with the missing tail filled in from the germline J gene. The chain links TRBV5-4 to TRBJ1-1, with D tentatively TRBD1 (5 bases). This CDR3 contains 16 residues. V lost 0 bases, J lost 2 bases, and 14 bases lay in between. Germline CDR1 and CDR2: SGHNT and YYREEE (reference sequence). CDR3 in amino acids: CASSLGGDELNTEAFF. Incomplete CDR3 DNA: TGTGCCAGCAGCTTGGGGGGGGACGAATTAAACACTGAA.

This clone was picked up many times. The missing CDR3 end, 3 residues past where the read stops, is filled in from the germline J gene. The chain is built from TRBV29-1 and TRBJ2-1, with a possible D match to TRBD1 (6 bases). Trimming shortened V by 7 bases and J by 6 bases, and 13 bases separated the two germline ends. Germline V gene lookup returns CDR1 SQVTM and CDR2 ANQGSEA. This CDR3 contains 12 residues. This CDR3 reads CSAIPRGNEQFF. The DNA read from the CDR3 is TGCAGCGCCATACCCAGGGGCAATGAG.

This clone was picked up many times. Read coverage stops 3 residues before the CDR3 terminus; the germline J gene supplies the remainder. The chain links TRBV5-6 to TRBJ1-6; weak D call: TRBD1 (5 bases). V dropped 0 bases and J dropped 6 bases, with 7 bases sitting between them. Per the germline V gene, CDR1 is SGHDT and CDR2 is YYEEEE. The CDR3 consists of 14 residues. CDR3 in amino acids: CASSLVGVNSPLHF. Incomplete CDR3 DNA: TGTGCCAGCAGCTTGGTAGGGGTTAATTCACCC.

This clone was counted ten times or more. Read data end 3 residues before the CDR3 end; the end is taken from the germline J gene. The chain recombines TRBV12-3 or TRBV12-4 with TRBJ2-5, with TRBD1 matching 11 bases. The CDR3 totals 16 residues. With 2 bases clipped from V and 5 bases from J, the junction kept 7 bases outside the gene matches. The CDR3 is CASSLFRTGGDETQYF. The CDR3 bases that were read are TGTGCCAGCAGTTTATTCCGGACAGGGGGCGATGAGACC.

There are many counts of this clone. The read ends 3 residues before the CDR3 terminus; that terminus is restored from the germline J gene. The chain links TRBV30 to TRBJ2-3; D perhaps matches TRBD2 (6 bases). V was pared by 1 base and J by 0 bases, with 14 bases between. The germline gives CDR1 GTSNPN, CDR2 SVGIG (reference sequence). The CDR3 is 16 amino acids. The CDR3 sequence: CAWSALDGTSTDTQYF. CDR3 DNA, as far as it was read: TGTGCCTGGAGTGCGCTTGACGGGACTAGCACAGATACG.

This clone was recorded at least ten times. Germline and junction disagree at one end, which may indicate a read error. The sequenced fragment ends 3 residues before the CDR3 boundary, so the rest is inferred from the germline J gene. The chain carries TRBV4-2 and TRBJ1-5, with TRBD1 as a possible D gene (5 bases). The germline V gene encodes CDR1 LGHNA and CDR2 YNFKEQ. The CDR3 loop spans 15 amino acids. CDR3 residues: CASSHDRVSNQPQHF. The CDR3 DNA, read in part, is TGCGCCAGCAGCCATGACAGAGTTAGCAATCAGCCC.

This clone was recorded a few times. The CDR3 here is CASNTGTGSYDYTF. The sequenced CDR3 bases are TGTGCCAGCAACACCGGGACAGGATCCTACGAC. The chain uses TRBV6-2 or TRBV6-3 and TRBJ1-2; 8 bases match TRBD1. The read gets to within 3 residues of the CDR3 end, and the germline J gene fills in the rest. Germline V gives CDR1 MNHEY, CDR2 SVGEGT. The CDR3 length is 14 residues.

The sample holds many counts of this clone. The CDR3 end is not reached by the read, which stops 3 residues before it; the germline J gene fills it in. The chain recombines TRBV6-2 or TRBV6-3 with TRBJ2-7; possible D gene TRBD1, 5 bases. CDR1 and CDR2 (germline): MNHEY, SVGEGT. Trimming took 7 bases from V and 0 from J, leaving 19 bases between them. The length of the CDR3 is 16 residues. The CDR3 loop reads CASKRGEIRSSYEQYF. Partial CDR3 DNA: TGTGCCAGCAAAAGGGGTGAGATCAGGAGCTCCTACGAG.

At least ten counts were recorded for this clone. The observed sequence ends 3 residues before the CDR3 terminus, with the missing tail filled in from the germline J gene. V is TRBV18 and J is TRBJ2-1; TRBD2 agrees at 7 bases. The CDR3 spans 15 residues. V lost 6 bases to trimming and J lost 8 bases; unmatched junction nucleotides: 13. Germline V gene lookup returns CDR1 KGHSH and CDR2 LQKENI. CDR3 DNA (partial): TGTGCCAGCTCCTTCTCGCGGGGGTTACACGATGAG. It translates to CASSFSRGLHDE. The CDR3 as a whole reads CASSFSRGLHDEQFF.

This clone was recorded at least ten times. The CDR3 is cut off 3 residues early in the read; its end comes from the germline J gene. The chain recombines TRBV5-1 with TRBJ2-2, with D perhaps TRBD1 or TRBD2 (5 bases each). Per the germline V gene, CDR1 is SGHRS and CDR2 is YFSETQ. The V gene lost 0 bases and the J gene lost 5 bases, with 11 bases spanning the gap. This CDR3 comprises 15 residues. The sequenced CDR3 bases are TGCGCCAGCAGCTTGGGTCAGGGAGTGACCGGGGAG. Its translation: CASSLGQGVTGE. Given in full, the CDR3 is CASSLGQGVTGELFF.

This clone appeared many times. Read sequence stops 3 residues before the CDR3 end, and the germline J gene provides the missing end. The chain uses TRBV19 and TRBJ2-5, with D possibly being TRBD1 (5 bases). From germline, CDR1 is LNHDA and CDR2 SQIVND (reference sequence). The CDR3 is 13 residues long. Deletions cut 5 bases from V and 5 bases from J, with 12 bases between. The part of the CDR3 DNA that was read is TGTGCCAGTAGTCCTCAGACAGCTGAGACC. Translation gives CASSPQTAET. The entire CDR3 protein reads CASSPQTAETQYF.

This clone was recorded at least ten times. The read falls 3 residues short of the CDR3 end, and the missing part is taken from the germline J gene. The chain couples TRBV7-8 to TRBJ2-7, with a possible D match to TRBD1 (5 bases). V dropped 2 bases and J dropped 3 bases, with 14 bases sitting between them. This CDR3 contains 15 residues. Germline values: CDR1 SGHVS, CDR2 FQNEAQ. CDR3 bases read: TGTGCCAGCAGCTTAAGGGCAGGACACTACTACGAG. It specifies CASSLRAGHYYE. The whole CDR3 protein is CASSLRAGHYYEQYF.

There are many counts of this clone. The read finishes 3 residues shy of the CDR3 end, and the germline J gene is used to complete it. The V and J genes are TRBV10-3 and TRBJ2-3; TRBD1 might be the D (6 bases). V was shortened by 2 bases and J by 0 bases, with 9 bases between the two germline ends. This CDR3 has 15 amino acids. Per germline, CDR1 ENHRY and CDR2 SYGVKD. The CDR3 spells CAISEGTTSTDTQYF. CDR3 DNA (partial): TGTGCCATCAGTGAGGGGACAACTAGCACAGATACG.

This clone was picked up many times. The read ends 3 residues before the CDR3 terminus; that terminus is restored from the germline J gene. The chain combines TRBV6-1 with TRBJ1-2, with unresolved D. The V and J ends lost 0 bases and 3 bases respectively, with 11 bases between them. CDR1 is MNHNS, CDR2 SASEGT, per germline. This CDR3 region has 15 residues. The CDR3 spells CASSEASYADYGYTF. CDR3 DNA (partial): TGTGCCAGCAGTGAAGCCTCCTATGCTGACTATGGC.

This clone occurred many times. The read falls 3 residues short of the CDR3 end, and the missing part is taken from the germline J gene. The V and J genes are TRBV6-4 and TRBJ2-7, with D perhaps TRBD1 (6 bases). Germline V gene data show CDR1 as MRHNA and CDR2 as SNTAGT. V gave up 7 bases and J gave up 0 bases, with 10 bases separating them. CDR3 length equals 13 residues. The CDR3 bases that were read are TGTGCCAGCAAGGACAGAGACTCCTACGAG. Residues: CASKDRDSYE. The entire CDR3 reads CASKDRDSYEQYF.

This clone was found many times. With the read ending 3 residues before the CDR3 end, the germline J gene is used to fill in that end. This rearrangement joins TRBV27 to TRBJ1-2, with 9 bases lining up with TRBD1. V lost 4 bases to trimming and J lost 0 bases; unmatched junction nucleotides: 0. The CDR3 has 14 residues. In germline, CDR1 is MNHEY, CDR2 SMNVEV (reference sequence). The CDR3 loop is CASSYRGPNYGYTF. The DNA read from the CDR3 is TGTGCCAGCAGTTACAGGGGGCCTAACTATGGC.